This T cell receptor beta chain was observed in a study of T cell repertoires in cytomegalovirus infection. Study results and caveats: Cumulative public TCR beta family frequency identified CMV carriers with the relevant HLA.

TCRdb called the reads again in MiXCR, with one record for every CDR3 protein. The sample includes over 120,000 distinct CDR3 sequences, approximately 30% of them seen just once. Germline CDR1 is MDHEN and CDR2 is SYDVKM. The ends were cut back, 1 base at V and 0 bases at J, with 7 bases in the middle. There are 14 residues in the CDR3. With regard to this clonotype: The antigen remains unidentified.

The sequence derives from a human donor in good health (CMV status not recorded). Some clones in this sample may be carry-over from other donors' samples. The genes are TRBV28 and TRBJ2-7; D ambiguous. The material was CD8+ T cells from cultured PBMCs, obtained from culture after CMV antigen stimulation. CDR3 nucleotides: TGTGCCAGCAGTTTATCAGACAACTCCTACGAGCAGTACTTC. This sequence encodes CASSLSDNSYEQYF.